Below, 26 T cell receptor beta chains from the same sample are listed, as sequenced in a study of Ad26.COV2.S vaccination and SARS-CoV-2 variants. Treatment: 19 received Ad26.COV2.S at low or high dose, single or two shots; about 5 received placebo; per-sample allocation not given. Sampling took place 63 days after the first vaccine or placebo injection. Repertoires were generated with immunoSEQ multiplex PCR, while TCRdb's copy carries only in-frame clones and drops some. The repertoire holds about 330,000 clones, with about 90% as singletons. Source: peripheral blood, taken in a trial of Ad26.COV2.S vaccine versus placebo. The source of these receptors is a person aged 18-65 years who received the Ad26.COV2.S COVID-19 vaccine or a placebo.

A single count supports this clone. The chain employs TRBV7-8 and TRBJ2-2; D is perhaps TRBD2 (6 bases). The CDR3 spans 17 residues. Germline loops: CDR1 SGHVS, CDR2 FQNEAQ. V lost 6 bases and J lost 6, with 23 bases in between. The CDR3 DNA reads as TGTGCCAGCAGTTCCAACGAATGGAGGGGTAGAGCCGGGGAGCTGTTTTTT. It translates to CASSSNEWRGRAGELFF.

This clone was counted once. The chain links TRBV27 to TRBJ2-5, with D unresolved. Deletions cut 2 bases from V and 5 bases from J, with 18 bases between. CDR1 is MNHEY, CDR2 SMNVEV, per germline (reference sequence). The CDR3 runs 16 residues. CDR3 amino acids: CASSLIQATDVETQYF. The DNA for the CDR3 is TGTGCCAGCAGTTTAATTCAGGCAACTGACGTGGAGACCCAGTACTTC.

The chain is built from TRBV7-2 and TRBJ1-2; unclear D gene. The CDR3 loop spans 14 amino acids. Germline V gene sequence: CDR1 SGHTA, CDR2 FQGNSA. Trimming stripped 1 base from V and 4 bases from J, with 10 bases between. CDR3 in amino acids: CASSLGSVIYGYTF. The DNA for the CDR3 is TGTGCCAGCAGCTTAGGTTCGGTGATCTATGGCTACACCTTC.

The V call is TRBV7-3, the J call TRBJ2-1, with 11 positions matching TRBD2. Germline V gives CDR1 SGHTA, CDR2 FQGTGA. The CDR3 consists of 16 residues. V shed 5 bases, J shed 9 bases, and the junction held 12 bases outside the gene matches. The CDR3: CASSQLLAGGPGEQFF. For the CDR3, the DNA is TGTGCCAGCAGCCAACTATTAGCGGGAGGGCCTGGTGAGCAGTTCTTC.

CDR3 sequence (DNA): TGTGCCAGCTCACCGGACCACCAAGGGAACACTGAAGCTTTCTTT. Translation gives CASSPDHQGNTEAFF. The chain has TRBV18 and TRBJ1-1; D unresolved. Germline V gene data show CDR1 as KGHSH and CDR2 as LQKENI. CDR3 size: 15 residues. V was cut by 3 bases and J by 1 base, with 12 bases left in between. Based on the CDR3 plus reference TRBV18 and TRBJ1-1, the full variable domain is NAGVMQNPRHLVRRRGQEARLRCSPMKGHSHVYWYRQLPEEGLKFMVYLQKENIIDESGMPKERFSAEFPKEGPSILRIQQVVRGDSAAYFCASSPDHQGNTEAFFGQGTRLTVV.

The chain carries TRBV12-3 or TRBV12-4 and TRBJ1-1; D not certain. The CDR3 contains 11 residues. Trimming took 1 base from V and 12 from J, leaving 9 bases between them. The CDR3 sequence: CASSLGQVSFF. The CDR3, as DNA: TGTGCCAGCAGTTTAGGGCAGGTTTCTTTCTTT.

The table lists this clone with a count of one. The chain combines TRBV27 with TRBJ1-1; weak D call: TRBD1 (6 bases). V gave up 4 bases and J gave up 3 bases, with 15 bases separating them. CDR1 and CDR2 from the germline V gene are MNHEY and SMNVEV (reference sequence). The CDR3 loop spans 15 amino acids. This chain's CDR3 is CASSYLGGMDTEAFF. CDR3 coding DNA: TGTGCCAGCAGTTACTTAGGGGGTATGGACACTGAAGCTTTCTTT.

The J gene is TRBJ1-2, the V gene TRBV6-5, with D perhaps matching TRBD1 (6 bases). Per germline, CDR1 MNHEY and CDR2 SVGAGI. Trimming pared 7 bases from V and 7 bases from J, leaving 13 bases between. This CDR3 region has 12 residues. In nucleotides, the CDR3 is TGTGCCAGCAAAAACAGGGCCTCTGGCTACACCTTC. It translates to CASKNRASGYTF.

V and J are TRBV6-2 or TRBV6-3 and TRBJ2-2; D is ambiguous. The CDR3 loop spans 13 amino acids. Germline assignment: CDR1 MNHEY and CDR2 SVGEGT. V was trimmed by 8 bases and J by 3 bases, leaving 10 bases between them. CDR3 in DNA: TGTGCCAGCGGCCGTACGGACACCGGGGAGCTGTTTTTT. It specifies CASGRTDTGELFF.

V is TRBV7-9 and J is TRBJ2-7, with D tentatively TRBD1 or TRBD2 (5 bases each). The CDR3 is 13 residues long. Germline V gives CDR1 SEHNR, CDR2 FQNEAQ (reference sequence). Deletions cut 4 bases from V and 6 bases from J, with 13 bases between. CDR3 amino acids: CASSSGPSGEQYF. CDR3 coding DNA: TGTGCCAGCAGCTCGGGACCGTCCGGCGAGCAGTACTTC.

The chain links TRBV7-2 to TRBJ1-1; no clear D. This CDR3 region has 13 residues. Trimming cost V 2 bases and J 1 base, with 5 bases left between them. The germline V gene encodes CDR1 SGHTA and CDR2 FQGNSA. The CDR3 coding sequence is TGTGCCAGCAGCTTACCGCCGAACACTGAAGCTTTCTTT. Translated, it gives CASSLPPNTEAFF.

The rearrangement joins TRBV28 to TRBJ2-1; D remains unclear. CDR3 length equals 13 residues. V dropped 7 bases and J dropped 1 base, with 8 bases sitting between them. From germline, CDR1 is MDHEN and CDR2 SYDVKM. Here the CDR3 DNA reads TGTGCCAGCAAGGCGTTATCCTACAATGAGCAGTTCTTC. It translates to CASKALSYNEQFF.

This clone was counted a single time. This chain uses TRBV6-2 or TRBV6-3 with TRBJ2-7; the D call may be TRBD1 or TRBD2 (5 bases each). The V end lost 6 bases, the J end lost 4 bases, and 13 bases lay between the germline ends. From germline, CDR1 is MNHEY and CDR2 SVGEGT. The CDR3 runs 13 residues. CDR3: CASSPQGRYEQYV. CDR3 DNA: TGTGCCAGCAGCCCCCAGGGACGATACGAGCAGTACGTC.

The V and J genes are TRBV7-9 and TRBJ2-3; D uncertain. Germline CDR1 reads SEHNR; CDR2 reads FQNEAQ (reference sequence). The CDR3 runs to 14 residues. V lost 4 bases to trimming and J lost 2 bases, with 10 bases between them. CDR3 DNA sequence: TGTGCCAGCAGCTCGGACGGTTTCACAGATACGCAGTATTTT. It specifies CASSSDGFTDTQYF. Variable domain in full (rest from reference TRBV7-9 and TRBJ2-3): DTGVSQNPRHKITKRGQNVTFRCDPISEHNRLYWYRQTLGQGPEFLTYFQNEAQLEKSRLLSDRFSAERPKGSFSTLEIQRTEQGDSAMYLCASSSDGFTDTQYFGPGTRLTVL.

The chain recombines TRBV9 with TRBJ2-3; D not certain. Germline CDR1 is SGDLS and CDR2 is YYNGEE. Trimming removed 0 bases at V and 0 bases at J, with 5 bases between. The CDR3 covers 14 residues. CDR3 residues: CASSVVGSTDTQYF. The CDR3 nucleotides are TGTGCCAGCAGCGTAGTGGGTAGCACAGATACGCAGTATTTT.

The J gene is TRBJ2-2, the V gene TRBV13; no firm D call. This CDR3 has 14 amino acids. The V end was cut by 4 bases, the J end by 3 bases, with 9 bases between. CDR1 and CDR2 (germline): PRHDT, FYEKMQ (reference sequence). CDR3 bases: TGTGCCAGCAGCTCCAACTTAGACACCGGGGAGCTGTTTTTT. Its translation: CASSSNLDTGELFF.

The chain couples TRBV19 to TRBJ1-4, with 8 bases identical to TRBD1. V was pared by 4 bases and J by 4 bases, with 5 bases of the junction left unmatched. The CDR3 has 15 amino acids. The germline V gene encodes CDR1 LNHDA and CDR2 SQIVND (reference sequence). The CDR3 sequence is CASSKTGDDNEKLFF. The CDR3 bases are TGTGCCAGTAGTAAGACAGGGGATGATAATGAAAAACTGTTTTTT.

The chain has TRBV4-1 and TRBJ2-3; TRBD2 aligns across 9 bases. Trimming took 1 base from V and 2 from J; bases not matched to a gene: 10. Germline lookup yields CDR1 MGHRA and CDR2 YSYEKL. The CDR3 is 18 amino acids. The CDR3 DNA reads TGCGCCAGCAGCCAAGCGCCCCCCCCGGGACTAGCCACAGATACGCAGTATTTT. Translated, it gives CASSQAPPPGLATDTQYF.

The chain has TRBV11-2 and TRBJ2-1, with 9 bases aligning to TRBD2. This CDR3 has 16 amino acids. V was pared by 3 bases and J by 2 bases, with 5 bases of the junction left unmatched. CDR1 and CDR2 (germline): SGHAT, FQNNGV. The CDR3 sequence is CASSFLGLAPYNEQFF. DNA of the CDR3: TGTGCCAGCAGCTTCCTGGGACTAGCACCCTACAATGAGCAGTTCTTC.

This clone was seen once. The rearrangement uses TRBV5-1 and TRBJ2-1; 13 bases fit TRBD2. V trimming: 3 bases; J trimming: 0 bases; junction bases outside the gene matches: 6. Germline V gives CDR1 SGHRS, CDR2 YFSETQ. The CDR3 spans 18 residues. The CDR3 protein is CASSWVGLAGASYNEQFF. DNA of the CDR3: TGCGCCAGCAGCTGGGTCGGACTAGCGGGGGCCTCCTACAATGAGCAGTTCTTC.

The rearrangement links TRBV12-3 or TRBV12-4 to TRBJ1-5; 7 nucleotides line up with TRBD1. The CDR3 sequence is 11 residues long. As DNA, the CDR3 is TGTAGGGACAGCGGAAATCAGCCCCAGCATTTT. Residues: CRDSGNQPQHF.

In DNA form, the CDR3 reads TGTGCCACAATAGGACAGGGAGGCACCGGGGAGCTGTTTTTT. It is translated as CATIGQGGTGELFF. The gene calls are TRBV11-3 and TRBJ2-2, with 8 nucleotides matching TRBD1. The germline CDR1 and CDR2 sequences are SGHNT and YENEEA. The CDR3 is made up of 14 amino acids. The J segment lost 4 bases and the V segment lost 10 bases, leaving 8 bases of the junction unmatched.

In the case of this clone: Different DNA sequences within this sample yield the same CDR3. The CDR3 DNA follows: TGTGCCAGCAGTGCCGGGTCGAACACCGGGGAGCTGTTTTTT. This sequence encodes CASSAGSNTGELFF. V gene TRBV27 combines with J gene TRBJ2-2; D is undetermined. CDR1 is MNHEY and CDR2 is SMNVEV in the germline V gene (reference sequence). There are 14 residues in the CDR3. Trimming pared 5 bases from V and 0 bases from J, leaving 7 bases between.

In nucleotides, the CDR3 is TGTGCCAGCAGTTACCCAGTATCCACAGGGGTGGGCTACACCTTC. This codes for CASSYPVSTGVGYTF. The V call is TRBV6-6, the J call TRBJ1-2; TRBD1 agrees at 7 bases. This CDR3 is built from 15 residues. Germline V gene data show CDR1 as MNHNY and CDR2 as SVGAGI (reference sequence). The J segment lost 8 bases and the V segment lost 2 bases, leaving 11 bases of the junction unmatched.

CDR3 DNA: TGTGCCAGCAGCAACCCCGGGACAGCCTTCGAGCAGTACTTC. It yields the protein CASSNPGTAFEQYF. This sequence joins TRBV7-9 and TRBJ2-7, with 7 positions matching TRBD1. The CDR3 runs to 14 residues. Germline V CDR1 and CDR2: SEHNR, FQNEAQ (reference sequence). V lost 5 bases, J lost 6 bases, and 10 bases stayed unmatched.

V and J are TRBV19 and TRBJ2-1; 7 positions agree with TRBD2. Germline assignment: CDR1 LNHDA and CDR2 SQIVND (reference sequence). The ends lost 3 bases at V and 5 bases at J; junction bases unmatched: 4. CDR3 length: 14 amino acids. The DNA of the CDR3 is TGTGCCAGTAGTATTTCGGGAGGAGACAATGAGCAGTTCTTC. Translated, it gives CASSISGGDNEQFF.